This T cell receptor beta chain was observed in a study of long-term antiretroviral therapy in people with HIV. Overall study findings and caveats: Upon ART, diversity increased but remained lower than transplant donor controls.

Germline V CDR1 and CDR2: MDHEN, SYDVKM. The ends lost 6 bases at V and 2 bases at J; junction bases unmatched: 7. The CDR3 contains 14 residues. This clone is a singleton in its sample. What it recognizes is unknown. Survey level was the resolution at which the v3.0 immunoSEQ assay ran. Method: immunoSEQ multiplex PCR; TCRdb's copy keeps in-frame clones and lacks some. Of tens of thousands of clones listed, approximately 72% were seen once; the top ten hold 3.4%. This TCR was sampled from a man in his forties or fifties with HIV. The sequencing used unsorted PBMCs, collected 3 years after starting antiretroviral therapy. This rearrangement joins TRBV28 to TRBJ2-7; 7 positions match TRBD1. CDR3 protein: CASRGTATTYEQYF. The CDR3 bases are TGTGCCAGCAGAGGGACAGCAACCACCTACGAGCAGTACTTC.